This section outlines one T cell receptor beta chain sequence together with its context. The data originate from a study of T cell repertoires in cytomegalovirus infection. The CDR3 length is 16 residues. The germline gives CDR1 SGHDN, CDR2 FVKESK. Trimming at V came to 0 bases and at J to 6 bases, leaving 8 bases not matched to a gene. TCRdb reprocessed the reads with MiXCR, giving one entry per CDR3 protein. The data contain fewer than 400,000 distinct CDR3 sequences, about a sixth of them singletons. This chain joins TRBV14 and TRBJ2-1, with 7 positions matching TRBD2. The source is a human donor in good health (CMV status not recorded). Some clones in this sample may be carry-over from other donors' samples. The material sequenced was PBMCs. In DNA form, the CDR3 reads TGTGCCAGCAGCCAAGAAGGCGGGGGACCCCTCAATGAGCAGTTCTTC. This translates into CASSQEGGGPLNEQFF.